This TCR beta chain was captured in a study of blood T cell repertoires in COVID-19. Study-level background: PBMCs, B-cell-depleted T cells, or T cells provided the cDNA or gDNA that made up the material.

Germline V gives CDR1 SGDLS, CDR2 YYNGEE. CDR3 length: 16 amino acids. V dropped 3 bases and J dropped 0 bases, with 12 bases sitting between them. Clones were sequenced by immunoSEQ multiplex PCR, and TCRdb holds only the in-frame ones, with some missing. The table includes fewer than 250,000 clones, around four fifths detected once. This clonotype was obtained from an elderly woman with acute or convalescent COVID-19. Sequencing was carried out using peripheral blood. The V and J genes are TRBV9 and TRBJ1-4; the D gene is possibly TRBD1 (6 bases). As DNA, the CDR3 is TGTGCCAGCAGCGGAGGCAGGGGAGCAACTAATGAAAAACTGTTTTTT. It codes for CASSGGRGATNEKLFF.